A single sample is the source of the 17 T cell receptor beta chains below, sequenced in a study of T cells in Graves' hyperthyroidism and ophthalmopathy. TCR beta CDR3 region amplification was performed from RNA transcripts. The HTBI set primed first-round TCR CDR3 RT-PCR. TCRdb processed the multiplex PCR reads anew with MiXCR; each CDR3 protein has one entry. The top ten clones hold 30% to 35% of a sample with over 250,000 distinct CDR3 sequences, approximately 15% of them seen once. Input material: blood. The receptor set was obtained from a woman aged 40 to 50 with Graves' ophthalmopathy.

This clonotype was found many times. This CDR3 is CASSVAGGSLHF. The DNA for the CDR3 is TGTGCCAGCAGCGTCGCGGGGGGCTCCCTCCACTTT. The J gene is TRBJ1-6, the V gene TRBV7-2, with a possible D match to TRBD1 (6 bases). CDR1 is SGHTA and CDR2 is FQGNSA in the germline V gene. Trimming took off 5 bases at V and 14 bases at J, with 13 bases between the two ends. The CDR3 spans 12 residues.

This clonotype has ten or more counts. The chain links TRBV7-9 to TRBJ2-2, with 11 bases matching TRBD1. The CDR3 has 19 residues. V shed 6 bases and J 1 base; nucleotides not matched to a gene: 13. The germline CDR1 and CDR2 sequences are SEHNR and FQNEAQ (reference sequence). The CDR3 protein is CASSSTVGQGALNTGELFF. CDR3 coding DNA: TGTGCCAGCAGTTCTACCGTTGGACAGGGGGCGCTGAACACCGGGGAGCTGTTTTTT.

The table lists this clonotype with many counts. The CDR3 nucleotides read TGTGCCAGCAGCTTGTGGCAGAATGAGCAGTTCTTC. It yields the protein CASSLWQNEQFF. V usage is TRBV5-5 and J usage is TRBJ2-1; D is unresolved. V shed 1 base and J shed 7 bases, with 6 bases lying between them. The CDR3 has 12 residues. Germline CDR1 reads SGHKS; CDR2 reads YYEKEE (reference sequence).

The chain has TRBV11-2 and TRBJ2-6; D is undetermined. CDR3 length equals 17 residues. Per germline, CDR1 SGHAT and CDR2 FQNNGV. With 0 bases removed from V and 0 bases from J, the gap between germline ends came to 9 bases. In nucleotides, the CDR3 is TGTGCCAGCAGCTTAGAGGGTCAGTTCTCTGGGGCCAACGTCCTGACTTTC. Encoded protein: CASSLEGQFSGANVLTF.

V and J are TRBV27 and TRBJ2-1; D is ambiguous. Looked up from germline, CDR1 is MNHEY and CDR2 is SMNVEV (reference sequence). The CDR3 contains 13 residues. Trimming took off 0 bases at V and 2 bases at J, with 2 bases between the two ends. CDR3: CASSLSPYNEQFF. The CDR3 bases are TGTGCCAGCAGTTTATCTCCCTACAATGAGCAGTTCTTC.

This clonotype was observed many times. Here the CDR3 reads CASRGDRGHPMEQYF. Written as DNA, the CDR3 is TGTGCCAGCAGGGGAGACAGGGGACACCCCATGGAGCAGTACTTC. The chain links TRBV2 to TRBJ2-7, with 8 positions matching TRBD1. With V trimmed by 6 bases and J by 7 bases, 14 bases remained unmatched. Germline lookup yields CDR1 SNHLY and CDR2 FYNNEI. This CDR3 is built from 15 residues.

This clonotype was found many times. The DNA for the CDR3 is TGTGCCAGCAGTGCAGGGGGATTTGGCTACACCTTC. Translating it yields CASSAGGFGYTF. The chain joins TRBV6-1 to TRBJ1-2; 7 bases match TRBD1. This CDR3 contains 12 residues. J was trimmed by 7 bases and V by 4 bases; bases with no gene match: 3. Germline V gene data show CDR1 as MNHNS and CDR2 as SASEGT.

There are many counts of this clonotype. This chain links TRBV20-1 with TRBJ1-4; the D gene is possibly TRBD1 (6 bases). CDR1 is DFQATT, CDR2 SNEGSKA, per germline (reference sequence). There are 14 residues in the CDR3. Trimming removed 5 bases at V and 6 bases at J, with 16 bases between. In DNA, the CDR3 is TGCAGTGCTGTTCTCAGGGGTGGTTATGAAAAACTGTTTTTT. Its protein product is CSAVLRGGYEKLFF.

The chain joins TRBV10-3 to TRBJ1-5, with D hard to call. V lost 11 bases, J lost 1 base, and 18 bases lay in between. Germline lookup yields CDR1 ENHRY and CDR2 SYGVKD. CDR3 length equals 15 residues. This CDR3 reads CAAYLGQASNQPQHF. In DNA, the CDR3 is TGTGCCGCCTACTTAGGGCAGGCGAGCAATCAGCCCCAGCATTTT.

Of note for this clonotype: A much larger clone lies a single base off, so this may be a read error. The V gene is TRBV19, the J gene TRBJ1-5; D call uncertain. CDR3 length: 14 residues. The V gene's germline CDR1 is LNHDA and CDR2 SQIVND (reference sequence). Trimming shortened V by 7 bases and J by 5 bases, and 15 bases separated the two germline ends. Written as DNA, the CDR3 is TGTGCCAGTAACCGGGCGGGATCTTATCAGCCCCAGCATTTT. This gives the protein CASNRAGSYQPQHF.

A remark on this clonotype: A much more abundant neighbour one base away suggests this may be a read error. The chain uses TRBV6-2 or TRBV6-3 and TRBJ2-7; unclear D gene. The CDR3 spans 14 residues. The germline V gene encodes CDR1 MNHEY and CDR2 SVGEGT. CDR3 coding DNA: TGTGCCAGCAGTTCCTTAAGTGGGTCCTGCGAGCAGTACTTC. This codes for CASSSLSGSCEQYF.

The rearrangement uses TRBV7-9 and TRBJ2-1; D is undetermined. The CDR3 spans 12 residues. Germline V CDR1 and CDR2: SEHNR, FQNEAQ (reference sequence). Trimming left V 3 bases short and J 2 bases short, with 2 bases between. CDR3 loop: CASSFTYNEQFF. For the CDR3, the DNA is TGTGCCAGCAGCTTCACCTACAATGAGCAGTTCTTC.

This clonotype was seen a few times. The chain joins TRBV19 to TRBJ1-2, with 8 bases identical to TRBD1. Trimming at V came to 6 bases and at J to 7 bases, leaving 13 bases not matched to a gene. This CDR3 is 15 amino acids long. CDR1 is LNHDA and CDR2 is SQIVND in the germline V gene (reference sequence). The CDR3 nucleotides are TGTGCCAGTAGCGCCCTGGGACAGGTAGTAGTTGGCTACACCTTC. It specifies CASSALGQVVVGYTF.

This clonotype was detected many times. CDR3 in amino acids: CASSVGRFLNSNQPQHF. CDR3 coding DNA: TGTGCCAGCAGTGTGGGACGGTTCCTAAATAGCAATCAGCCCCAGCATTTT. The genes are TRBV6-1 and TRBJ1-5; D possibly corresponds to TRBD1 (5 bases). Germline assignment: CDR1 MNHNS and CDR2 SASEGT. The CDR3 runs to 17 residues. V lost 4 bases to trimming and J lost 0 bases, with 16 bases between them.

This clonotype was seen ten or more times. The chain is built from TRBV14 and TRBJ2-3; D is unresolved. The V end lost 0 bases, the J end lost 2 bases, and 9 bases lay between the germline ends. This CDR3 contains 15 residues. The germline gives CDR1 SGHDN, CDR2 FVKESK. CDR3 sequence (DNA): TGTGCCAGCAGCCAAGAGCGCCTAAACACAGATACGCAGTATTTT. It is translated as CASSQERLNTDTQYF. Using reference TRBV14 and TRBJ2-3 for the parts outside the CDR3, the full variable domain is EAGVTQFPSHSVIEKGQTVTLRCDPISGHDNLYWYRRVMGKEIKFLLHFVKESKQDESGMPNNRFLAERTGGTYSTLKVQPAELEDSGVYFCASSQERLNTDTQYFGPGTRLTVL.

In its sample, this clonotype was seen many times. The chain links TRBV29-1 to TRBJ1-1, with D tentatively TRBD1 (5 bases). The V gene's germline CDR1 is SQVTM and CDR2 ANQGSEA. The V gene lost 2 bases and the J gene lost 3 bases, with 10 bases spanning the gap. The CDR3 sequence is 13 residues long. Here the CDR3 reads CSVESGVDTEAFF. The CDR3 DNA follows: TGCAGCGTTGAATCGGGGGTAGACACTGAAGCTTTCTTT.

This clonotype appeared a few times. The rearrangement links TRBV3-1 to TRBJ1-4, with D possibly matching TRBD1 (5 bases). V gave up 3 bases and J gave up 8 bases, with 10 bases separating them. Germline lookup yields CDR1 LGHDT and CDR2 YNNKEL (reference sequence). The CDR3 sequence is 13 residues long. The CDR3 loop is CASSQGLQEKLFF. As DNA, the CDR3 is TGTGCCAGCAGCCAGGGACTTCAGGAAAAACTGTTTTTT.